The clone carrying this T cell receptor beta chain has a count of ten or more. The sample is drawn from a study of identical twins. TCRdb independently ran MiXCR on the 5' RACE reads; one entry per CDR3 protein. The sample yields a few hundred thousand distinct CDR3 sequences, approximately 8.3% seen once. Trimming removed 4 bases from V and 0 bases from J, with 13 bases in between. CDR1 and CDR2 from the germline V gene are LGHNA and YNFKEQ. This CDR3 is 15 amino acids long. These data were also filed under a second study, of yellow fever vaccine responses in identical twins.

Sequences were obtained from CD8+ T cells sorted from blood. The rearrangement links TRBV4-2 to TRBJ2-7, with no clear D. The source of this sequence is a woman aged 18-29 years in good health. The CDR3 protein is CASSPRRDFSYEQYF. The DNA for the CDR3 is TGTGCCAGCAGCCCCAGAAGGGATTTCTCCTACGAGCAGTACTTC.